One sample yielded the 14 T cell receptor beta chains listed below, sequenced in a study of blood T cell repertoires in COVID-19. Data came from immunoSEQ multiplex PCR; TCRdb stores just in-frame clones and leaves some out. The sample has a few hundred thousand clones; just under 90% are singletons. The sequenced sample was PBMCs or T cells enriched from blood (not recorded which). The receptor set was obtained from a woman in her 50s who had been exposed to COVID-19.

V and J are TRBV7-9 and TRBJ2-7, with 7 bases matching TRBD1. The CDR3 runs 16 residues. Germline loops: CDR1 SEHNR, CDR2 FQNEAQ (reference sequence). The V and J ends lost 5 bases and 2 bases, in that order; junction bases with no gene match: 12. CDR3 protein: CASSAVLQGYTYEQYF. The CDR3 DNA sequence: TGTGCCAGCAGCGCCGTTCTACAGGGGTATACCTACGAGCAGTACTTC.

The rearrangement uses TRBV6-5 and TRBJ1-5; 9 bases agree with TRBD1. J gave up 3 bases and V 6 bases, and 3 bases lay outside the gene matches. This CDR3 contains 14 residues. Per the germline V gene, CDR1 is MNHEY and CDR2 is SVGAGI. This CDR3 reads CASRRQGDNQPQHF. In nucleotides, the CDR3 is TGTGCCAGCAGGAGACAGGGGGACAATCAGCCCCAGCATTTT.

The chain links TRBV27 to TRBJ2-1; D not resolved. Trimming pared 6 bases from V and 4 bases from J, leaving 13 bases between. The CDR3 runs 14 residues. Germline V gives CDR1 MNHEY, CDR2 SMNVEV (reference sequence). The CDR3 DNA follows: TGTGCCAGCAGCACCACGAGAGGTTACAATGAGCAGTTCTTC. Protein sequence: CASSTTRGYNEQFF.

The CDR3, as DNA: TGTGCCAGCAGTCCCAGCACCGGGACAGCCTACGAGCAGTACTTC. Its protein product is CASSPSTGTAYEQYF. The rearrangement uses TRBV27 and TRBJ2-7, with TRBD1 matching 7 bases. V was clipped by 5 bases and J by 2 bases; unmatched bases: 9. Germline CDR1 is MNHEY and CDR2 is SMNVEV (reference sequence). The CDR3 is 15 amino acids.

The chain employs TRBV6-5 and TRBJ2-3; no definite D call. This CDR3 comprises 13 residues. The germline V gene has CDR1 MNHEY and CDR2 SVGAGI. V was pared by 6 bases and J by 7 bases, with 14 bases between. CDR3 nucleotide sequence: TGTGCCAGCAGACCAAACTTGAGCCATACGCAGTATTTT. It codes for CASRPNLSHTQYF.

The gene calls are TRBV7-9 and TRBJ2-1; 13 positions match TRBD2. CDR3 size: 16 residues. Germline V gene lookup returns CDR1 SEHNR and CDR2 FQNEAQ (reference sequence). After removal of 4 bases from V and 9 bases from J, the junction contained 9 bases not matched to a gene. The CDR3 bases are TGTGCCAGCAGCTCCCGACTAGCGGGGGGCCATGGTGAGCAGTTCTTC. Translated: CASSSRLAGGHGEQFF. Based on the CDR3 plus reference TRBV7-9 and TRBJ2-1, the full variable domain is DTGVSQNPRHKITKRGQNVTFRCDPISEHNRLYWYRQTLGQGPEFLTYFQNEAQLEKSRLLSDRFSAERPKGSFSTLEIQRTEQGDSAMYLCASSSRLAGGHGEQFFGPGTRLTVL.

V and J are TRBV2 and TRBJ2-2; 7 bases line up with TRBD2. This CDR3 is 14 amino acids long. Germline V gene data show CDR1 as SNHLY and CDR2 as FYNNEI. Trimming at V came to 8 bases and at J to 5 bases, leaving 8 bases not matched to a gene. The CDR3 reads CASRRTRDTGELFF. The CDR3 DNA follows: TGTGCCAGCCGACGGACTAGAGATACCGGGGAGCTGTTTTTT.

This chain connects TRBV5-3 to TRBJ2-7; D not resolved. TRBV5-3 is an ORF for which the function is uncertain. The CDR3 is 12 amino acids. Between the trimmed V and J ends, which lost 0 bases and 4 bases, there was a span of 5 bases. CDR3 sequence (DNA): TGTGCCAGAAGCTTGGGGCCTTACGAGCAGTACTTC. The encoded protein is CARSLGPYEQYF.

The chain combines TRBV5-1 with TRBJ2-2; 7 nucleotides match TRBD1. V lost 2 bases to trimming and J lost 4 bases; unmatched junction nucleotides: 5. The CDR3 runs 15 residues. Germline CDR1 SGHRS, CDR2 YFSETQ. The DNA of the CDR3 is TGCGCCAGCAGCTTTCACAGGGGATTCACCGGGGAGCTGTTTTTT. As protein: CASSFHRGFTGELFF.

The CDR3 spells CASSAREGGNEQFF. Here the CDR3 DNA reads TGTGCCAGCAGCGCGAGAGAGGGAGGCAATGAGCAGTTCTTC. This chain links TRBV5-4 with TRBJ2-1; D possibly corresponds to TRBD2 (6 bases). Germline V gene lookup returns CDR1 SGHNT and CDR2 YYREEE (reference sequence). V shed 4 bases and J shed 6 bases, with 14 bases lying between them. The length of the CDR3 is 14 residues.

V and J are TRBV27 and TRBJ2-7; TRBD2 matches 8 bases. Trimming cost V 3 bases and J 5 bases; bases outside gene matches: 12. This CDR3 spans 16 amino acids. Germline loops: CDR1 MNHEY, CDR2 SMNVEV (reference sequence). The CDR3 DNA follows: TGTGCCAGCAGTTTGCTAAACGGGGGGGCGAGGAACGAGCAGTACTTC. This gives the protein CASSLLNGGARNEQYF.

This sequence joins TRBV4-1 and TRBJ2-5, with 8 bases aligning to TRBD2. CDR1 and CDR2 from the germline V gene are MGHRA and YSYEKL. Trimming took 7 bases from V and 5 from J; bases not matched to a gene: 9. CDR3 length: 14 residues. The CDR3 region is CASTPGGGRETQYF. In nucleotides, the CDR3 is TGCGCCAGCACCCCCGGGGGGGGGAGGGAGACCCAGTACTTC.

This chain connects TRBV2 to TRBJ1-6; D gene unclear. The CDR3 is 14 residues long. V lost 1 base and J lost 7, with 8 bases in between. CDR1 and CDR2 from the germline V gene are SNHLY and FYNNEI. The CDR3 sequence is CASSEGQRNSPLHF. DNA of the CDR3: TGTGCCAGCAGTGAAGGGCAGCGGAATTCACCCCTCCACTTT. The variable domain in full, with the rest retrieved from reference TRBV2 and TRBJ1-6, is EPEVTQTPSHQVTQMGQEVILRCVPISNHLYFYWYRQILGQKVEFLVSFYNNEISEKSEIFDDQFSVERPDGSNFTLKIRSTKLEDSAMYFCASSEGQRNSPLHFGNGTRLTVT.

The V and J genes are TRBV6-2 or TRBV6-3 and TRBJ2-1; 12 nucleotides match TRBD2. This CDR3 contains 14 residues. CDR1 is MNHEY, CDR2 SVGEGT, per germline. Germline trimming cut 5 bases from V and 9 bases from J; bases unmatched to any gene: 5. The CDR3 DNA follows: TGTGCCAGCAGTGCGCGACTAGCGGGGGTTGAGCAGTTCTTC. It translates to CASSARLAGVEQFF.